This T cell receptor (beta chain) emerged from a study of Graves' ophthalmopathy and Graves' hyperthyroidism. PBMCs were isolated by Ficoll-Paque density gradient centrifugation, using over 9.5 ml of fresh peripheral blood as the starting material. Amplified material comprised TCR beta CDR3 regions derived from RNA transcripts. HTBI-primed RT-PCR formed the first round, and a multiplex PCR formed the second. Each CDR3 protein is one row after TCRdb ran MiXCR on the multiplex PCR reads. The data contain a few hundred thousand distinct CDR3 sequences, 15% to 20% of them singletons. Trimming removed 0 bases at V and 8 bases at J, with 11 bases between. In germline, CDR1 is SGHDT, CDR2 YYEEEE. The CDR3 covers 13 residues.

The receptor comes from an adult man with Graves' ophthalmopathy. This rearrangement joins TRBV5-6 to TRBJ1-1; no definite D call. The sequencing input was peripheral blood. CDR3: CASSLAHGSEAFF. The CDR3 DNA follows: TGTGCCAGCAGCTTGGCCCACGGTTCCGAAGCTTTCTTT. The whole variable domain, remainder taken from reference TRBV5-6 and TRBJ1-1, is DAGVTQSPTHLIKTRGQQVTLRCSPKSGHDTVSWYQQALGQGPQFIFQYYEEEERQRGNFPDRFSGHQFPNYSSELNVNALLLGDSALYLCASSLAHGSEAFFGQGTRLTVV.